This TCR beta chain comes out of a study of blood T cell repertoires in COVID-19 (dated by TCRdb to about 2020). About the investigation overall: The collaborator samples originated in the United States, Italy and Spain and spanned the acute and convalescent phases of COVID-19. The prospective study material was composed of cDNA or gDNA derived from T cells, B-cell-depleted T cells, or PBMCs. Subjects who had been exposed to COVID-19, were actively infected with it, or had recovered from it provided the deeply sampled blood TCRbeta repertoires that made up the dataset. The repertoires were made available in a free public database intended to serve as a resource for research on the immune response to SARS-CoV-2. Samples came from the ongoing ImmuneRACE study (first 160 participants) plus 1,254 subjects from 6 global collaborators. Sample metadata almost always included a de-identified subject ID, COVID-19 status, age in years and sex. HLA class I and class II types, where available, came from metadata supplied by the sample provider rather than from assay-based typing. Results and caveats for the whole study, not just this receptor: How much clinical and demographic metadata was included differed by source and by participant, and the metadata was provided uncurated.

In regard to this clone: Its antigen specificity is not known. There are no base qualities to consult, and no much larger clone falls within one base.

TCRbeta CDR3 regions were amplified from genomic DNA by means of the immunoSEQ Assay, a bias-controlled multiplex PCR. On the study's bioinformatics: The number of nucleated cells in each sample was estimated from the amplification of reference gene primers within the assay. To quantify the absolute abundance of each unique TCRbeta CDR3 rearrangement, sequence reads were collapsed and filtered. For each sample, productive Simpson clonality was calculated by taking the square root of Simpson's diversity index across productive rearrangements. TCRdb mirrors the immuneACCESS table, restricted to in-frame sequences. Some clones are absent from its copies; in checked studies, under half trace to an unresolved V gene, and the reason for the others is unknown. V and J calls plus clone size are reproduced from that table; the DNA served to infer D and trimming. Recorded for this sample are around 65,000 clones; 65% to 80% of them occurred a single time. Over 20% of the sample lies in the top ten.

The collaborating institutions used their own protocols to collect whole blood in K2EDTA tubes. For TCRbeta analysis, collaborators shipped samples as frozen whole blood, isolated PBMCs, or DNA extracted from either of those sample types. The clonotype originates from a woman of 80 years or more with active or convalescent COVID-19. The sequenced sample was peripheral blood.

In nucleotide form, the sequence is TGCGCCAGCAGCTCCGGGACAGAAAACTATGGCTACACCTTC. This translates into CASSSGTENYGYTF. The chain couples TRBV5-1 to TRBJ1-2, and TRBD1 aligns with 7 junction nucleotides. From its cysteine to its phenylalanine, the CDR3 spans 14 amino acids. Only the CDR3 region is kept as DNA, spanning 42 bases read in frame from base 1. Reading the germline V gene gives CDR1 SGHRS and CDR2 YFSETQ. The V end gives up 3 bases and the J end 2 bases, leaving 4 bases in the junction not matched to a gene.